This entry features one TCR beta chain sequence. Its antigen is unknown. Cells came from less than 12 mL of blood per patient. PBMCs were sorted for HLA-DR+CD14-CD3+CD4+CD25low/- cells. This entry is derived from a study of circulating and synovial CD4+ cells in juvenile arthritis. The repertoire was sequenced with immunoSEQ multiplex PCR; TCRdb's copy has only in-frame clones and lacks some. The data contain thousands of clones, around nine tenths of them singletons. Regarding the study as a whole: CPL versus bulk CD4 samples: T cell genome counts differed by at least an order of magnitude.

The ends were cut back, 1 base at V and 4 bases at J, with 4 bases in the middle. The germline CDR1 and CDR2 sequences are LNHNV and YYDKDF (reference sequence). The length of the CDR3 is 12 residues. The clonotype was recovered from a human donor with juvenile idiopathic arthritis. The chain joins TRBV15 to TRBJ2-5; no clear D gene. The specimen was HLA-DR+ CD4+ T cells from blood. Subset: circulating pathogenic-like lymphocytes, sorted as HLA-DR+CD14-CD3+CD4+CD25low/- blood T cells. The CDR3 is CATSRVGETQYF. CDR3 nucleotides: TGTGCCACCAGCAGAGTCGGAGAGACCCAGTACTTC.